This T cell receptor (beta chain) was documented in a study of monozygotic twins with inflammatory bowel disease. The authors used about 3,500 ng of total RNA per TCR library. TCRalpha and TCRbeta cDNA went through nested PCRs of roughly 17 and 9 cycles, two in total. TCRdb reprocessed the 5' RACE reads, keeping one entry per CDR3 protein, no DNA. This table lists approximately 400,000 distinct CDR3 sequences. To note about this clonotype: Its target is unknown.

Study-level findings and limits: Patients got different immunosuppressive treatments, which may have made their repertoires more variable.

Sequencing input: blood. The TCR was taken from a human donor with ulcerative colitis or Crohn's disease, or a healthy co-twin of an affected twin (not recorded which).

CDR3 sequence reads: CSAHNSGTSGSSSYNEQFF. The chain recombines TRBV20-1 with TRBJ2-1; the D gene TCRdb calls, TRBD2, cannot be checked with no DNA. The CDR3 spans 19 residues. CDR1 DFQATT and CDR2 SNEGSKA come from the germline V gene (reference sequence).